Following are 6 T cell receptor beta chains from one sample sequenced in a study of shared clonotypes between healthy human individuals. Assay used: immunoSEQ multiplex PCR; TCRdb lists only in-frame clones, some missing. Of about 490,000 clones listed, around 85% are singletons. Sample: PBMCs. These receptors all come from a woman in her thirties or forties in good health. Some clones in this sample may be carry-over from other donors' samples.

About this clone itself: This may arise from a read error, as a much more abundant clone is one base away. The chain has TRBV28 and TRBJ2-1; 10 bases fit TRBD1. The germline V gene has CDR1 MDHEN and CDR2 SYDVKM. The CDR3 sequence is 15 residues long. CDR3 loop: CASSFPETGGNDQFF. The DNA of the CDR3 is TGTGCCAGCAGTTTTCCAGAGACAGGGGGCAATGATCAGTTCTTC.

V is TRBV2 and J is TRBJ2-1; a weak D match, TRBD2 (5 bases). The CDR3 spans 14 residues. Trimming shortened V by 7 bases and J by 0 bases, and 10 bases separated the two germline ends. Germline V gene lookup returns CDR1 SNHLY and CDR2 FYNNEI. The DNA for the CDR3 is TGTGCCAGCATTAAGCGGAGCTCCTACAATGAGCAGTTCTTC. Its protein product is CASIKRSSYNEQFF.

This clone appeared a few times. The CDR3 bases are TGTGCCAGCAGCCAAGAGGTCGGGACTAGGGATTTCGGGGAGCTGTTTTTT. Encoded protein: CASSQEVGTRDFGELFF. The V gene is TRBV4-2, the J gene TRBJ2-2, with TRBD2 matching over 8 bases. CDR1 LGHNA and CDR2 YNFKEQ come from the germline V gene. Trimming took 0 bases from V and 7 from J; bases not matched to a gene: 10. The CDR3 is 17 amino acids.

To note about this clone: Other DNA sequences within the sample encode an identical CDR3. The V call is TRBV30, the J call TRBJ1-5; the D is unclear. Per the germline V gene, CDR1 is GTSNPN and CDR2 is SVGIG (reference sequence). V lost 3 bases and J lost 1, with 7 bases in between. The CDR3 contains 13 residues. The CDR3 region is CAWSTGSNQPQHF. CDR3 sequence (DNA): TGTGCCTGGAGCACTGGGAGCAATCAGCCCCAGCATTTT.

The chain combines TRBV28 with TRBJ2-7, with 8 positions matching TRBD1. This CDR3 comprises 14 residues. V shed 5 bases and J 2 bases; nucleotides not matched to a gene: 5. Germline CDR1 is MDHEN and CDR2 is SYDVKM. The CDR3 bases are TGTGCCAGCAGTCGGACAGGGAACACCTACGAGCAGTACTTC. Translating gives CASSRTGNTYEQYF. Variable domain in full (rest from reference TRBV28 and TRBJ2-7): DVKVTQSSRYLVKRTGEKVFLECVQDMDHENMFWYRQDPGLGLRLIYFSYDVKMKEKGDIPEGYSVSREKKERFSLILESASTNQTSMYLCASSRTGNTYEQYFGPGTRLTVT.

The chain is built from TRBV2 and TRBJ2-7, with TRBD2 matching over 7 bases. This CDR3 spans 13 amino acids. V lost 3 bases, J lost 3 bases, and 2 bases stayed unmatched. The germline V gene has CDR1 SNHLY and CDR2 FYNNEI. CDR3 loop: CASSDERDYEQYF. In DNA, the CDR3 is TGTGCCAGCAGTGATGAGCGGGACTACGAGCAGTACTTC. Together with reference TRBV2 and TRBJ2-7, the CDR3 gives the full variable domain: EPEVTQTPSHQVTQMGQEVILRCVPISNHLYFYWYRQILGQKVEFLVSFYNNEISEKSEIFDDQFSVERPDGSNFTLKIRSTKLEDSAMYFCASSDERDYEQYFGPGTRLTVT.